These 20 T cell receptor beta chains originate from one sample sequenced in a study of blood T cell repertoires in COVID-19. TCRdb's copy holds only in-frame clones and misses some; the assay was immunoSEQ multiplex PCR. The sample has about 39,000 clones; approximately 89% are singletons. The sequenced sample was peripheral blood. These receptors came from a man aged 45 to 65 with active COVID-19.

The gene calls are TRBV5-1 and TRBJ2-3, with TRBD2 matching over 7 bases. From germline, CDR1 is SGHRS and CDR2 YFSETQ. The CDR3 has 15 amino acids. Losses at the gene ends were 0 bases for V and 4 bases for J; bases not matched to a gene: 5. CDR3 in amino acids: CASSLDGRFSDTQYF. The CDR3 region has the DNA TGCGCCAGCAGCTTGGACGGGAGGTTCTCAGATACGCAGTATTTT.

The chain employs TRBV4-2 and TRBJ2-5, with TRBD2 matching 11 bases. CDR3 size: 17 residues. The germline V gene has CDR1 LGHNA and CDR2 YNFKEQ. The V gene end was trimmed by 2 bases and the J gene end by 5 bases; junction bases not matched to a gene: 10. The CDR3: CASSQSGSGRARETQYF. CDR3 DNA: TGTGCCAGCAGCCAATCGGGTAGCGGGAGGGCAAGGGAGACCCAGTACTTC.

The chain uses TRBV2 and TRBJ2-7, with TRBD1 identical over 9 bases. J was trimmed by 3 bases and V by 4 bases; bases with no gene match: 4. The CDR3 has 14 residues. CDR1 is SNHLY and CDR2 is FYNNEI in the germline V gene. CDR3 nucleotides: TGTGCCAGCAGTGCGGGACAGGGACGCTACGAGCAGTACTTC. Its protein is CASSAGQGRYEQYF.

V usage is TRBV6-6 and J usage is TRBJ2-5; D is possibly TRBD2 (6 bases). CDR3 length: 15 amino acids. Germline V lookup: CDR1 MNHNY, CDR2 SVGAGI (reference sequence). V lost 2 bases to trimming and J lost 1 base, with 11 bases between them. The CDR3 protein is CASSYPARGQETQYF. The CDR3 bases are TGTGCCAGCAGTTACCCGGCGCGGGGCCAAGAGACCCAGTACTTC.

The chain joins TRBV30 to TRBJ1-2; D unresolved. V was cut by 0 bases and J by 4 bases, with 9 bases left in between. Germline V gene lookup returns CDR1 GTSNPN and CDR2 SVGIG (reference sequence). The CDR3 has 13 amino acids. CDR3 loop: CAWSVLVSYGYTF. As DNA, the CDR3 is TGTGCCTGGAGTGTACTCGTTAGCTATGGCTACACCTTC.

J is TRBJ2-7 and V is TRBV23-1; 9 bases align to TRBD2. TRBV23-1 is treated as an ORF (open reading frame) with a function not yet certain. CDR3 size: 18 residues. With 0 bases clipped from V and 3 bases from J, the junction kept 12 bases outside the gene matches. CDR3 sequence (DNA): TGCGCCAGCAGTCAATCAGATCTAGCGGGAAGACTTTTCTACGAGCAGTACTTC. Translated: CASSQSDLAGRLFYEQYF.

The chain links TRBV5-4 to TRBJ2-1; the match to TRBD2 covers 9 bases. CDR3 length: 16 residues. The V gene end was trimmed by 4 bases and the J gene end by 7 bases; junction bases not matched to a gene: 12. From germline, CDR1 is SGHNT and CDR2 YYREEE (reference sequence). CDR3 bases: TGTGCCAGCAGCGACGCTGGACTAGCGTCCCCGAATGAGCAGTTCTTC. It is translated as CASSDAGLASPNEQFF.

This clone occurred once. The chain uses TRBV28 and TRBJ2-2; TRBD2 is a possible D gene (6 bases). V was clipped by 10 bases and J by 0 bases, with 15 bases between them. Germline lookup yields CDR1 MDHEN and CDR2 SYDVKM. The CDR3 runs 15 residues. CDR3 amino acids: CATRGAGANTGELFF. The CDR3, as DNA: TGTGCCACCCGGGGAGCGGGCGCGAACACCGGGGAGCTGTTTTTT.

This chain uses TRBV7-2 with TRBJ2-1, with 10 bases aligning to TRBD2. V shed 5 bases and J 4 bases; nucleotides not matched to a gene: 5. Germline loops: CDR1 SGHTA, CDR2 FQGNSA. This CDR3 is 15 amino acids long. CDR3 sequence reads: CASSRSSGGYNEQFF. CDR3 bases: TGTGCCAGCAGCCGCTCTAGCGGGGGATACAATGAGCAGTTCTTC.

The sample holds one count of this clone. One end of the junction is discordant with germline, which a read error may explain. The gene calls are TRBV5-4 and TRBJ1-2, with D possibly TRBD1 on 5 matching bases. Germline-derived CDR1 and CDR2 are SGHNT and YYREEE (reference sequence). The CDR3 has 13 residues. CDR3 protein: CASSQTWGKPGLF. The CDR3 nucleotides are TGTGCCAGCAGCCAAACCTGGGGGAAGCCGGGACTCTTC.

The chain couples TRBV11-2 to TRBJ2-7, with 9 bases that match TRBD2. Germline V gene sequence: CDR1 SGHAT, CDR2 FQNNGV. This CDR3 contains 15 residues. V lost 4 bases and J lost 5; bases outside the gene matches: 9. CDR3 coding DNA: TGTGCCAGCAGCTACGAGCCGGGACTAGCAAACGAGCAGTACTTC. Its translation: CASSYEPGLANEQYF.

There are a few counts of this clone. The chain joins TRBV7-9 to TRBJ1-1; D gene uncertain. The CDR3 extends over 12 amino acids. The germline V and J ends were trimmed by 5 bases and 4 bases, with 8 bases remaining between them. Germline CDR1 reads SEHNR; CDR2 reads FQNEAQ (reference sequence). The CDR3 spells CASSPPITEAFF. CDR3 in DNA: TGTGCCAGCAGCCCTCCTATCACTGAAGCTTTCTTT.

The chain combines TRBV5-1 with TRBJ2-7; possible D gene TRBD1, 5 bases. The V end was cut by 4 bases, the J end by 5 bases, with 13 bases between. The CDR3 contains 13 residues. Germline V gene sequence: CDR1 SGHRS, CDR2 YFSETQ. The CDR3 protein is CASSRAGPDEQYF. CDR3 coding DNA: TGCGCCAGCAGCCGAGCAGGGCCGGACGAGCAGTACTTC.

J is TRBJ1-2 and V is TRBV7-2, with 8 bases identical to TRBD1. V lost 7 bases and J lost 8; bases outside the gene matches: 12. The CDR3 totals 14 residues. Germline V gene lookup returns CDR1 SGHTA and CDR2 FQGNSA. CDR3 loop: CASNYPDRGGGYTF. The DNA of the CDR3 is TGTGCCAGCAATTATCCCGACAGGGGTGGCGGCTACACCTTC.

The J gene is TRBJ1-1, the V gene TRBV4-1, with D possibly being TRBD1 (5 bases). This CDR3 is built from 15 residues. Germline lookup yields CDR1 MGHRA and CDR2 YSYEKL. V dropped 0 bases and J dropped 1 base, with 9 bases sitting between them. CDR3 residues: CASSQEGAANTEAFF. The CDR3 nucleotides read TGCGCCAGCAGCCAAGAAGGGGCGGCGAACACTGAAGCTTTCTTT.

The V call is TRBV6-2 or TRBV6-3, the J call TRBJ2-5; tentatively, D is TRBD2 (6 bases). V lost 6 bases to trimming and J lost 4 bases, with 12 bases between them. CDR3 length equals 13 residues. Germline V gene data show CDR1 as MNHEY and CDR2 as SVGEGT. The CDR3 nucleotides are TGTGCCAGCAGCCAGGGAGGAGTAGAGACCCAGTACTTC. Protein product: CASSQGGVETQYF.

The chain combines TRBV2 with TRBJ1-6, with 11 bases matching TRBD1. Germline CDR1 is SNHLY and CDR2 is FYNNEI. V trimming: 7 bases; J trimming: 9 bases; junction bases outside the gene matches: 5. The CDR3 has 14 amino acids. CDR3 DNA: TGTGCCAGCACAGGGGACAGGGGGATTTCACCCCTCCACTTT. Protein: CASTGDRGISPLHF.

The chain employs TRBV5-4 and TRBJ2-7, with 7 bases that match TRBD1. Germline CDR1 and CDR2: SGHNT and YYREEE (reference sequence). This CDR3 spans 14 amino acids. V lost 4 bases to trimming and J lost 3 bases; unmatched junction nucleotides: 7. CDR3 region: CASSPGQSDYEQYF. In DNA, the CDR3 is TGTGCCAGCAGCCCGGGACAGTCAGACTACGAGCAGTACTTC.

The gene calls are TRBV20-1 and TRBJ2-3; the D gene is possibly TRBD2 (5 bases). Germline CDR1 DFQATT, CDR2 SNEGSKA (reference sequence). Trimming stripped 4 bases from V and 6 bases from J, with 8 bases between. This CDR3 spans 11 amino acids. The CDR3 bases are TGCAGTGCTAAGCGGTTGGATACGCAGTATTTT. It translates to CSAKRLDTQYF.

The gene calls are TRBV11-2 and TRBJ1-2, with 10 bases fitting TRBD1. The germline V gene encodes CDR1 SGHAT and CDR2 FQNNGV. The ends lost 0 bases at V and 3 bases at J; junction bases unmatched: 1. The CDR3 consists of 15 residues. CDR3 amino acids: CASSLEGQGYYGYTF. In DNA form, the CDR3 reads TGTGCCAGCAGCTTAGAGGGACAGGGGTACTATGGCTACACCTTC.